This T cell receptor (beta chain) was identified in a study of cytomegalovirus exposure and HLA in healthy donors. Findings of the study overall: Based on reports, TCR beta sequences accurately predicted HLA-A and HLA-B alleles for most subjects.

PCR involved 60 Vbeta and 13 Jbeta primers. Measured with immunoSEQ multiplex PCR; TCRdb has only the in-frame clones, and not every one. The sample has more than 140,000 clones; about 80% are singletons. The V gene end was trimmed by 5 bases and the J gene end by 2 bases; junction bases not matched to a gene: 9. Germline-derived CDR1 and CDR2 are SQVTM and ANQGSEA. The CDR3 is 15 residues long. As regards this clone: Its cognate antigen is unknown.

This clonotype originated in a middle-aged woman in good health and CMV-seronegative. The sequencing input was PBMCs. The rearrangement uses TRBV29-1 and TRBJ2-3; 8 positions match TRBD2. The CDR3 bases are TGCAGCGTTACCTCCCGCGGGAGGTTCACAGATACGCAGTATTTT. Its protein is CSVTSRGRFTDTQYF.